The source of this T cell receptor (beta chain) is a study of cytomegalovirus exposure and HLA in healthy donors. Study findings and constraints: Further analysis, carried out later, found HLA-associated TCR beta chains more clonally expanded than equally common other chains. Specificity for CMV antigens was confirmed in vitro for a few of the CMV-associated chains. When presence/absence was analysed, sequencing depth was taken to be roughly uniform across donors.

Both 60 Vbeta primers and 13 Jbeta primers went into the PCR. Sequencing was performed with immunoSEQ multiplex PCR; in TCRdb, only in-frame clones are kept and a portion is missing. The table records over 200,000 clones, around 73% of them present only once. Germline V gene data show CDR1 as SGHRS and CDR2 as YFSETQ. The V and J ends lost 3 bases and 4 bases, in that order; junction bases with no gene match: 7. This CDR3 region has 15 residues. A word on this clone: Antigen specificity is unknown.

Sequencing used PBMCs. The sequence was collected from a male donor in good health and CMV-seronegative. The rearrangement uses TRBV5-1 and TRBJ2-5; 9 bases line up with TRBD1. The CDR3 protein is CASSWDTGGRETQYF. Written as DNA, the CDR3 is TGCGCCAGCAGCTGGGATACAGGGGGCCGAGAGACCCAGTACTTC.